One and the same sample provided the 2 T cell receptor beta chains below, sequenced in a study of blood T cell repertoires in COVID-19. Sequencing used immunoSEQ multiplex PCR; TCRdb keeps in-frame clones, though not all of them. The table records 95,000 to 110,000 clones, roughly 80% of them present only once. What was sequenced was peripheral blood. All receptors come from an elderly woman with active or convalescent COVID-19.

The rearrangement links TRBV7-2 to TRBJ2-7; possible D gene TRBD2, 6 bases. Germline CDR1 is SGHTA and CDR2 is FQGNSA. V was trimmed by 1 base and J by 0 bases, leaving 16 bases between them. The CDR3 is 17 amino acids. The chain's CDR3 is CASSLGMAGYSSYEQYF. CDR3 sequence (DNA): TGTGCCAGCAGCTTAGGGATGGCGGGGTATAGCTCCTACGAGCAGTACTTC.

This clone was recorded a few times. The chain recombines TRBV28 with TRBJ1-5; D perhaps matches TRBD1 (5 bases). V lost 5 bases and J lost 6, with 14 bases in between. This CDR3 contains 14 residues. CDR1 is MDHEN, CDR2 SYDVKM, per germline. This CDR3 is CASSPGGDGQPQHF. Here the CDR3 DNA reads TGTGCCAGCAGTCCTGGGGGGGATGGTCAGCCCCAGCATTTT.